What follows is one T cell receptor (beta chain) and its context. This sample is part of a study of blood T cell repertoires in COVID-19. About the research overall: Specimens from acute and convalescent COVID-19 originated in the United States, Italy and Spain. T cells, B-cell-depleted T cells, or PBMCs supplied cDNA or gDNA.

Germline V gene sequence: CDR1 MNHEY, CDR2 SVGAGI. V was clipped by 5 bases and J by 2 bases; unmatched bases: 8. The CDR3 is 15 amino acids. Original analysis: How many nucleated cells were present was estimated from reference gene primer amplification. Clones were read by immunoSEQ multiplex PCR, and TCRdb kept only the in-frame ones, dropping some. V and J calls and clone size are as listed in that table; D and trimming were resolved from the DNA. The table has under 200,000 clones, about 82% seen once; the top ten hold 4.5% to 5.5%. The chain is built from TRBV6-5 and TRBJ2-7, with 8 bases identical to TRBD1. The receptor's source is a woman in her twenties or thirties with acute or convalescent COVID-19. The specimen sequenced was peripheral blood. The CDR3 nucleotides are TGTGCCAGCAGTCGAAGACAGGGGAGTGCCTACGAGCAGTACTTC. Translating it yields CASSRRQGSAYEQYF.